A selection of T cell receptor beta chains follows, all from one sample in a study of cytomegalovirus exposure and HLA in healthy donors. Clones were read by immunoSEQ multiplex PCR, and TCRdb kept only the in-frame ones, dropping some. The sample consists of 180,000 or so clones, 75% to 85% of them appearing once. Sequencing input: PBMCs. The receptors come from a woman between 55 and 75 years old in good health and CMV-seropositive. Both conserved end residues are part of each CDR3. A D gene is named only where the DNA matches it firmly. Size is stated for part of the rows, as once, few or many counts, or as a class when the clone is expanded.

clone_size j_call d_call cdr3_length v_call cdr3_aa cdr3_nt
NA TRBJ2-2 TRBD2 17 TRBV4-2 CASSQETLAVNTGELFF TGTGCCAGCAGCCAAGAAACACTAGCGGTAAACACCGGGGAGCTGTTTTTT
NA TRBJ1-5 NA 14 TRBV27 CASSRTPSNQPQHF TGTGCCAGCAGCCGTACACCTAGCAATCAGCCCCAGCATTTT
NA TRBJ1-2 TRBD1 16 TRBV19 CASSGESGTAYYGYTF TGTGCCAGTAGTGGGGAATCCGGGACAGCCTACTATGGCTACACCTTC
NA TRBJ2-5 TRBD2 18 TRBV13 CASSPRWGSGGIIETQYF TGTGCCAGCAGCCCCCGTTGGGGAAGCGGGGGAATTATAGAGACCCAGTACTTC
NA TRBJ2-1 NA 11 TRBV6-6 CASSIDNEQFF TGTGCCAGCAGCATAGACAATGAGCAGTTCTTC
once TRBJ1-5 NA 15 TRBV6-6 CASGTGSSSSQPQHF TGTGCCAGCGGTACAGGGTCTTCCTCAAGTCAGCCCCAGCATTTT
once TRBJ1-2 NA 15 TRBV5-6 CASSLGGTGIYGYTF TGTGCCAGCAGCTTGGGGGGTACAGGGATCTATGGCTACACCTTC
NA TRBJ1-1 TRBD1 14 TRBV10-3 CAISLTGGFTEAFF TGTGCCATCAGTTTGACAGGGGGCTTCACTGAAGCTTTCTTT
NA TRBJ1-1 NA 13 TRBV4-2 CASSQVSGPEAFF TGTGCCAGCAGCCAAGTTTCAGGGCCTGAAGCTTTCTTT
NA TRBJ2-3 TRBD1 15 TRBV5-1 CASSRGTGRADTQYF TGCGCCAGCAGCCGTGGGACAGGGAGGGCAGATACGCAGTATTTT
NA TRBJ2-5 TRBD1 13 TRBV7-6 CASRPQGLETQYF TGTGCCAGCAGGCCACAGGGGTTGGAGACCCAGTACTTC
NA TRBJ2-2 NA 11 TRBV19 CASSRAGELFF TGTGCCAGTAGTAGGGCAGGGGAGCTGTTTTTT
once TRBJ1-1 TRBD1 14 TRBV28 CASSKGQGVTEAFF TGTGCCAGCAGCAAGGGACAGGGGGTCACTGAAGCTTTCTTT
few TRBJ2-5 NA 13 TRBV6-4 CASKEGCPETQYF TGTGCCAGCAAAGAGGGTTGCCCTGAGACCCAGTACTTC
NA TRBJ2-3 TRBD2 19 TRBV11-2 CASSAPASGGFWGTDTQYF TGTGCCAGCAGCGCGCCAGCTAGCGGGGGCTTCTGGGGCACAGATACGCAGTATTTT
NA TRBJ2-7 TRBD1 16 TRBV18 CASSPLGTESSYEQYF TGTGCCAGCTCACCGCTTGGGACAGAAAGCTCCTACGAGCAGTACTTC
NA TRBJ1-6 NA 14 TRBV5-1 CASSRGGDNSPLHF TGCGCCAGCAGCCGGGGCGGGGATAATTCACCCCTCCACTTT
NA TRBJ2-1 TRBD2 17 TRBV15 CATSRDVGRGGLYEQFF TGTGCCACCAGCAGAGATGTAGGACGGGGGGGTCTCTATGAGCAGTTCTTC
NA TRBJ2-5 NA 12 TRBV29-1 CSAQRGQETQYF TGCAGCGCTCAACGGGGGCAAGAGACCCAGTACTTC
once TRBJ2-5 TRBD2 14 TRBV2 CASTAGLAASRGHF TGTGCCAGCACTGCGGGACTAGCGGCTAGTCGCGGTCACTTC
NA TRBJ2-3 TRBD2 16 TRBV5-1 CASSLGASGRTDTQYF TGCGCCAGCAGCTTGGGCGCTAGCGGCCGAACAGATACGCAGTATTTT
NA TRBJ2-4 TRBD1 14 TRBV16 CASSRDQGVDIQYF TGTGCCAGCAGCCGGGATCAGGGGGTAGACATTCAGTACTTC
NA TRBJ2-7 TRBD2 14 TRBV6-1 CASGHSGRAREQYF TGTGCCAGCGGTCATAGCGGGAGGGCGCGGGAGCAGTACTTC
once TRBJ2-3 NA 15 TRBV6-5 CASSYSGHSTDTQYF TGTGCCAGCAGTTACTCGGGACATAGCACAGATACGCAGTATTTT
few TRBJ1-1 NA 11 TRBV6-5 CASRSDREAFF TGTGCCAGCAGGTCGGACAGAGAAGCTTTCTTT
NA TRBJ1-2 NA 12 TRBV30 CAWSERNYGYTF TGTGCCTGGAGTGAGCGAAACTATGGCTACACCTTC
NA TRBJ2-7 TRBD1 15 TRBV5-4 CASSGRDRSSYEQYF TGTGCCAGCAGCGGACGGGACAGGAGCTCTTACGAGCAGTACTTC
NA TRBJ2-6 TRBD1 19 TRBV7-8 CASSLDSTGGGFGANGLTF TGTGCCAGCAGCTTAGATAGCACAGGGGGCGGATTCGGGGCCAACGGCCTGACTTTC
NA TRBJ2-3 TRBD2 16 TRBV2 CASSEISGGSTDTQYF TGTGCCAGCAGTGAAATAAGCGGGGGAAGCACAGATACGCAGTATTTT
few TRBJ2-7 TRBD2 15 TRBV13 CASSDGTSACYEQYF TGTGCCAGCAGCGACGGGACTAGCGCGTGCTACGAGCAGTACTTC
NA TRBJ2-1 NA 14 TRBV5-1 CASSFEVPYNEQFF TGCGCCAGCAGCTTTGAGGTACCCTACAATGAGCAGTTCTTC
NA TRBJ2-1 NA 14 TRBV4-1 CASSHSVSYNEQFF TGCGCCAGCAGCCACTCCGTCTCCTACAATGAGCAGTTCTTC
NA TRBJ1-1 NA 15 TRBV7-9 CASSLGGGGNTEAFF TGTGCCAGCAGCTTAGGCGGCGGGGGGAACACTGAAGCTTTCTTT
NA TRBJ1-6 TRBD1 15 TRBV7-3 CASSLGGGGNSPLHF TGTGCCAGCAGCTTAGGAGGGGGCGGAAATTCACCCCTCCACTTT
NA TRBJ2-2 NA 15 TRBV6-1 CASSEPVGGTGELFF TGTGCCAGCAGTGAACCTGTAGGGGGCACCGGGGAGCTGTTTTTT
many TRBJ1-5 NA 13 TRBV7-7 CASSLNFGQPQHF TGTGCCAGCAGCTTAAACTTCGGTCAGCCCCAGCATTTT
once TRBJ2-1 NA 14 TRBV4-2 CASSQEKGYNEQFF TGTGCCAGCAGCCAAGAGAAGGGGTACAATGAGCAGTTCTTC
few TRBJ2-1 NA 15 TRBV28 CASSLAGKWSNEQFF TGTGCCAGCAGTTTAGCCGGGAAATGGTCCAATGAGCAGTTCTTC
NA TRBJ1-1 NA 14 TRBV5-1 CASSYQGRVTEAFF TGCGCCAGCAGCTATCAGGGCAGGGTCACTGAAGCTTTCTTT
NA TRBJ1-4 TRBD1 16 TRBV5-1 CASSLETGLSNEKLFF TGCGCCAGCAGCTTGGAGACAGGGCTATCGAATGAAAAACTGTTTTTT
NA TRBJ1-1 NA 14 TRBV6-4 CANNHLQENTEAFF TGTGCCAATAACCACCTACAGGAGAACACTGAAGCTTTCTTT
few TRBJ2-4 NA 12 TRBV15 CATSTQENIQYF TGTGCCACCAGCACACAGGAAAACATTCAGTACTTC
NA TRBJ1-1 NA 14 TRBV28 CASSPPVSTTEAFF TGTGCCAGCAGTCCCCCTGTGTCTACTACTGAAGCTTTCTTT
NA TRBJ1-2 TRBD1 18 TRBV9 CASSVDGGQGASNYGYTF TGTGCCAGCAGCGTAGATGGGGGACAGGGGGCCTCTAACTATGGCTACACCTTC
NA TRBJ2-7 TRBD1 14 TRBV18 CASSPPTGPGEQYF TGTGCCAGCTCACCACCGACAGGGCCGGGCGAGCAGTACTTC
NA TRBJ1-1 TRBD1 16 TRBV7-9 CASSLPRQGMNTEAFF TGTGCCAGCAGCTTACCCCGACAGGGAATGAACACTGAAGCTTTCTTT
few TRBJ2-2 NA 15 TRBV30 CAWRRGFRVTGELFF TGTGCCTGGAGGCGGGGATTCAGGGTCACCGGGGAGCTGTTTTTT
NA TRBJ2-7 NA 15 TRBV18 CASSPKGGKSYEQYF TGTGCCAGCTCACCAAAGGGGGGGAAGAGCTACGAGCAGTACTTC
NA TRBJ2-5 TRBD2 15 TRBV28 CASSRLAGGQETQYF TGTGCCAGCAGCCGACTAGCGGGAGGCCAAGAGACCCAGTACTTC
NA TRBJ1-2 TRBD1 16 TRBV5-1 CASSSGAAQGAGGYTF TGCGCCAGCAGCTCAGGTGCGGCCCAGGGGGCTGGTGGCTACACCTTC
NA TRBJ2-5 TRBD2 15 TRBV7-2 CASSFPTSGVETQYF TGTGCCAGCAGCTTCCCGACTAGCGGGGTGGAGACCCAGTACTTC
NA TRBJ1-1 NA 14 TRBV13 CASRRGVKETEAFF TGTGCCAGCCGACGCGGGGTGAAGGAGACTGAAGCTTTCTTT
NA TRBJ2-1 TRBD2 19 TRBV4-1 CASSQDPGTSLAIYNEQFF TGCGCCAGCAGCCAAGATCCCGGGACTAGCTTAGCTATCTACAATGAGCAGTTCTTC